The 16 T cell receptor beta chains listed next were all sequenced from one sample in a study of identical twins. TCRdb itself ran the 5' RACE reads through MiXCR, one entry per CDR3 protein. This sample has approximately 1.8 million distinct CDR3 sequences, with about 30% found just once. The material sequenced was cord blood. Every receptor here comes from a newborn girl in good health.

V and J are TRBV5-1 and TRBJ1-4; a possible D gene is TRBD1 (6 bases). This CDR3 is 15 amino acids long. The germline CDR1 and CDR2 sequences are SGHRS and YFSETQ. Trimming stripped 6 bases from V and 0 bases from J, with 12 bases between. CDR3 DNA: TGCGCCAGCAACATAGGGGGGGCAACTAATGAAAAACTGTTTTTT. Encoded protein: CASNIGGATNEKLFF.

Of note for this clonotype: Compared with germline, one end of the junction differs, possibly owing to a read error. This sequence joins TRBV4-2 and TRBJ2-7; no clear D gene. This CDR3 spans 15 amino acids. Germline CDR1 and CDR2: LGHNA and YNFKEQ. This CDR3 reads CASSQDLRGSYERYF. The CDR3 DNA is TGTGCCAGCAGCCAAGATCTTAGAGGCTCCTACGAGCGGTACTTC.

V usage is TRBV20-1 and J usage is TRBJ1-5, with 7 positions matching TRBD1. The CDR3 is 15 residues long. Germline V lookup: CDR1 DFQATT, CDR2 SNEGSKA (reference sequence). V lost 3 bases and J lost 3; bases outside the gene matches: 8. The CDR3 DNA sequence: TGCAGTGCTAGCCTGTGGACAGGTATCAATCAGCCCCAGCATTTT. Translated: CSASLWTGINQPQHF.

This clonotype was detected a few times. The CDR3 region has the DNA TGCAGTGCTTTATCTTACACTGAAGCTTTCTTT. This gives the protein CSALSYTEAFF. The gene calls are TRBV20-1 and TRBJ1-1, with D hard to call. The V gene's germline CDR1 is DFQATT and CDR2 SNEGSKA (reference sequence). V dropped 5 bases and J dropped 3 bases, with 7 bases sitting between them. CDR3 length equals 11 residues.

The V gene is TRBV30, the J gene TRBJ1-2, with a weak D call TRBD1 (5 bases). Germline CDR1 and CDR2: GTSNPN and SVGIG (reference sequence). Trimming shortened V by 2 bases and J by 8 bases, and 15 bases separated the two germline ends. The CDR3 length is 13 residues. The CDR3 sequence is CAWSNSWTSGYTF. CDR3 nucleotides: TGTGCCTGGAGTAACAGTTGGACATCCGGCTACACCTTC.

The table lists this clonotype with many counts. The chain combines TRBV28 with TRBJ2-7; 8 bases line up with TRBD1. This CDR3 is 15 amino acids long. The ends lost 4 bases at V and 3 bases at J; junction bases unmatched: 8. CDR1 and CDR2 from the germline V gene are MDHEN and SYDVKM. The CDR3 DNA reads TGTGCCAGCAGTTCCCCGACAGGGGCGCTCTACGAGCAGTACTTC. Translating gives CASSSPTGALYEQYF.

This clonotype occurred a few times. V is TRBV27 and J is TRBJ2-4; D unclear. The end of the DNA fits TRBJ2-7 better, so the J call may be wrong. CDR3 length: 13 amino acids. Germline assignment: CDR1 MNHEY and CDR2 SMNVEV (reference sequence). CDR3 region: CASSLSDHYEQYF. In nucleotides, the CDR3 is TGTGCCAGCAGTTTATCGGACCACTACGAGCAGTACTTC.

This clonotype was seen only once. The chain is built from TRBV28 and TRBJ2-4; 7 bases agree with TRBD2. J was trimmed by 15 bases and V by 2 bases; bases with no gene match: 16. CDR1 and CDR2 (germline): MDHEN, SYDVKM. The CDR3 length is 15 residues. The CDR3 coding sequence is TGTGCCAGCAGTTTAGCCGGGAGGACTACCTACGAGCTGTACTTC. Protein product: CASSLAGRTTYELYF.

This clonotype was picked up a small number of times. This sequence joins TRBV5-4 and TRBJ2-3; 9 positions match TRBD2. With 1 base clipped from V and 2 bases from J, the junction kept 5 bases outside the gene matches. The CDR3 covers 16 residues. Germline CDR1 and CDR2: SGHNT and YYREEE (reference sequence). Written as DNA, the CDR3 is TGTGCCAGCAGCTTGTTGCGGGAGGGAACCACAGATACGCAGTATTTT. This encodes CASSLLREGTTDTQYF.

V gene TRBV2 combines with J gene TRBJ1-1; a possible D gene is TRBD1 (6 bases). The germline CDR1 and CDR2 sequences are SNHLY and FYNNEI. Trimming left V 7 bases short and J 0 bases short, with 12 bases between. The CDR3 has 14 residues. Written as DNA, the CDR3 is TGTGCCAGCAAAGGGAGGACAGTGAACACTGAAGCTTTCTTT. Amino acid sequence: CASKGRTVNTEAFF. The entire variable domain, with the rest obtained from reference TRBV2 and TRBJ1-1, is as follows: EPEVTQTPSHQVTQMGQEVILRCVPISNHLYFYWYRQILGQKVEFLVSFYNNEISEKSEIFDDQFSVERPDGSNFTLKIRSTKLEDSAMYFCASKGRTVNTEAFFGQGTRLTVV.

This clonotype was recorded a few times. This chain connects TRBV5-6 to TRBJ2-3; unclear D gene. This CDR3 spans 14 amino acids. Trimming took off 2 bases at V and 5 bases at J, with 12 bases between the two ends. Germline V gene lookup returns CDR1 SGHDT and CDR2 YYEEEE. This CDR3 reads CASSFVLGRDTQYF. In DNA, the CDR3 is TGTGCCAGCAGCTTCGTGTTGGGCAGAGATACGCAGTATTTT.

V gene TRBV11-2 combines with J gene TRBJ2-7, with 9 bases aligning to TRBD2. The V segment lost 4 bases and the J segment 2 bases; nucleotides outside the gene matches: 6. Germline loops: CDR1 SGHAT, CDR2 FQNNGV. This CDR3 region has 15 residues. CDR3 nucleotides: TGTGCCAGCAGCTCACTAGCGGGCCTAACCTACGAGCAGTACTTC. Its translation: CASSSLAGLTYEQYF.

The V call is TRBV3-1, the J call TRBJ2-1; no clear D. V shed 1 base and J shed 8 bases, with 9 bases lying between them. This CDR3 has 13 amino acids. Per the germline V gene, CDR1 is LGHDT and CDR2 is YNNKEL (reference sequence). CDR3 bases: TGTGCCAGCAGCCAAGGAGGTTGCCATGAGCAGTTCTTC. Protein: CASSQGGCHEQFF.

The chain has TRBV10-3 and TRBJ2-7; D gene unclear. Germline values: CDR1 ENHRY, CDR2 SYGVKD. Deletions cut 2 bases from V and 6 bases from J, with 17 bases between. The CDR3 runs 15 residues. The CDR3 reads CAISEGGSRPFEQYF. The CDR3 DNA follows: TGTGCCATCAGTGAGGGCGGTAGCCGTCCTTTCGAGCAGTACTTC.

The J gene is TRBJ2-3, the V gene TRBV27; no reliable D call. Trimming stripped 1 base from V and 1 base from J, with 15 bases between. The germline gives CDR1 MNHEY, CDR2 SMNVEV (reference sequence). The CDR3 extends over 17 amino acids. The CDR3 loop is CASSLYPIGRRTDTQYF. Here the CDR3 DNA reads TGTGCCAGCAGTTTATACCCGATTGGAAGGCGCACAGATACGCAGTATTTT.

This clonotype was counted a few times. V and J are TRBV20-1 and TRBJ2-7; the D is unclear. Gene TRBJ2-5 matches the end of the DNA better, so the J call may be wrong. The CDR3 covers 11 residues. The germline V gene encodes CDR1 DFQATT and CDR2 SNEGSKA (reference sequence). CDR3 sequence: CSARVPGTQYF. CDR3 DNA: TGCAGTGCTAGAGTCCCGGGGACCCAGTACTTC.